The T cell receptor (beta chain) described here comes from a study of blood T cell repertoires in COVID-19. Background on the study: The United States, Italy and Spain supplied acute and convalescent COVID-19 samples. PBMCs, B-cell-depleted T cells, or T cells provided the cDNA or gDNA that made up the material.

The CDR3 spans 15 residues. Per germline, CDR1 SGHRS and CDR2 YFSETQ. V lost 3 bases to trimming and J lost 2 bases; unmatched junction nucleotides: 3. Sequenced by immunoSEQ multiplex PCR; TCRdb stores in-frame clones only, minus some. Here the sample spans 190,000 or so clones, 85% to 95% being singletons. The sequence derives from a man younger than 45 with COVID-19, enrolled during active disease. The sequenced sample was peripheral blood. The chain is built from TRBV5-1 and TRBJ2-1, with 9 bases aligning to TRBD1. The DNA for the CDR3 is TGCGCCAGCAGCTCGGGACAGGGAACCTACAATGAGCAGTTCTTC. Residues: CASSSGQGTYNEQFF.